This T cell receptor beta chain appears in the sequencing data of a study of T cells after posttransplantation cyclophosphamide. Busulfan-fludarabine conditioning, marrow transplant, and cyclophosphamide on days +3 and +4 were administered. The data were produced by immunoSEQ multiplex PCR, yet TCRdb's version contains in-frame clones alone and is incomplete. Of some 34,000 clones listed, around 80% are singletons. Broader study findings: Tissue-infiltrating T cells from skin or gut overlapped little with blood T cells. After PTCy, TRB diversity resembled that of CNI/methotrexate controls. Later blood repertoires were often dominated by clones from the donor CD8+ memory compartment.

Germline V gene lookup returns CDR1 SGHVS and CDR2 FQNEAQ. The CDR3 is 14 residues long. Trimming pared 1 base from V and 7 bases from J, leaving 10 bases between. As regards this clone: Antigen specificity is unknown.

Sequencing was performed on CD4+ T cells sorted from blood, taken 1,700 to 2,000 days after a stem cell transplant with posttransplant cyclophosphamide. The receptor comes from a female patient aged 40 to 50 who received an allogeneic stem cell transplant from a related donor, was CMV-positive, and had no GVHD. A share of the T cells may be of graft donor origin. The chain employs TRBV7-8 and TRBJ2-2; weak D call: TRBD1 (5 bases). CDR3 DNA: TGTGCCAGCAGCTTAGAACAGGTTATCGGGGAGCTGTTTTTT. Translated: CASSLEQVIGELFF.